The 7 T cell receptor beta chains below were found in one sample sequenced in a study of tumor-infiltrating lymphocytes in primary liver carcinoma. The template, about 540 ng total RNA, yielded TCR beta cDNA made with a constant-region primer. Amplification in three nested multiplex PCR rounds with slightly modified ARM-PCR gave rise to TCR beta libraries. Forward primers for TRBV1-TRBV30 and a C-beta reverse primer served the first two PCR rounds, at about 11 cycles each. Each CDR3 protein gets one entry after TCRdb re-called the multiplex PCR reads with MiXCR. The data hold fewer than 400,000 distinct CDR3 sequences, with about 62% observed a single time. Alongside blood RNA obtained from unsorted whole blood, germline DNA was also extracted. Sequenced input: peripheral blood. These receptors were collected from a man in his forties or fifties with primary liver carcinoma and hepatitis B virus infection.

This clonotype was detected only once. This clone may be a read error of a much larger clone one base away. The chain employs TRBV6-2 or TRBV6-3 and TRBJ2-1; D is uncertain. Trimming stripped 2 bases from V and 8 bases from J, with 7 bases between. Looked up from germline, CDR1 is MNHEY and CDR2 is SVGEGT. This CDR3 is 12 amino acids long. CDR3 in amino acids: CASSYGADEQFF. The CDR3 DNA follows: TGTGCCAGCAGTTACGGTGCCGATGAGCAGTTCTTC.

The genes are TRBV28 and TRBJ2-7; TRBD1 is a possible D gene (5 bases). This CDR3 has 15 residues. Trimming removed 3 bases from V and 6 bases from J, with 18 bases in between. The germline CDR1 and CDR2 sequences are MDHEN and SYDVKM. Written as DNA, the CDR3 is TGTGCCAGCAGTTTTTGGGGCGGCAACATGGTCGAGCAGTACTTC. It specifies CASSFWGGNMVEQYF.

This rearrangement joins TRBV14 to TRBJ2-1; the match to TRBD2 covers 9 bases. Germline lookup yields CDR1 SGHDN and CDR2 FVKESK. V trimming: 3 bases; J trimming: 6 bases; junction bases outside the gene matches: 3. The CDR3 length is 14 residues. The CDR3 sequence is CASSHLAGANEQFF. The CDR3 coding sequence is TGTGCCAGCAGCCACTTAGCGGGAGCCAATGAGCAGTTCTTC.

This clonotype appeared a few times. The gene calls are TRBV5-4 and TRBJ1-1; maybe TRBD1 (5 bases). V was trimmed by 2 bases and J by 11 bases, leaving 10 bases between them. The CDR3 length is 11 residues. Germline values: CDR1 SGHNT, CDR2 YYREEE (reference sequence). The CDR3, as DNA: TGTGCCAGCAGCTTAACAGGCACGGCTTTCTTT. It yields the protein CASSLTGTAFF.

Concerning this clonotype: The junction departs from the called germline gene at one end, perhaps through a read error. The chain uses TRBV29-1 and TRBJ1-1; D unresolved. Germline V gene data show CDR1 as SQVTM and CDR2 as ANQGSEA. The CDR3 totals 10 residues. CDR3 nucleotide sequence: TGCAGCTCCGGGAACACTGAGGCTTCCTTT. This codes for CSSGNTEASF.

Worth noting for this clonotype: A much larger clone differs by one base, so this may be a read error. The conserved closing phenylalanine or tryptophan is absent in this CDR3, likely reflecting a read error. This chain uses TRBV28 with TRBJ2-3; 7 positions agree with TRBD1. Germline V gene data show CDR1 as MDHEN and CDR2 as SYDVKM. CDR3 length: 14 residues. Germline trimming cut 3 bases from V and 2 bases from J; bases unmatched to any gene: 2. The CDR3 DNA follows: TGTGCCAGCAGTTTCGACAGGGTCACAGATACGCAGTATTCT. It specifies CASSFDRVTDTQYS.

To note about this clonotype: A junction end diverges from the germline sequence, so it may reflect a read error. The genes are TRBV6-2 or TRBV6-3 and TRBJ2-7; 8 positions match TRBD1. This CDR3 is built from 13 residues. CDR1 MNHEY and CDR2 SVGEGT come from the germline V gene. In DNA form, the CDR3 reads TGCGCCAGCAGGGGACAGGAGGCCTACGAGCAGTACTTC. Its translation is CASRGQEAYEQYF.